Listed here are 8 T cell receptor beta chains from one sample, sequenced in a study of blood T cell repertoires in COVID-19. Clones were sequenced by immunoSEQ multiplex PCR, and TCRdb holds only the in-frame ones, with some missing. Of roughly 120,000 clones listed, around nine tenths are singletons. The sample was peripheral blood. Receptors were obtained from a man aged 60-69 years with COVID-19, enrolled during active disease.

The genes are TRBV2 and TRBJ2-3; D perhaps matches TRBD2 (6 bases). CDR1 is SNHLY, CDR2 FYNNEI, per germline. The CDR3 is 12 amino acids. The V end was cut by 1 base, the J end by 10 bases, with 9 bases between. CDR3 region: CASSEVSGSQYF. The CDR3 nucleotides read TGTGCCAGCAGTGAAGTTAGCGGCTCGCAGTATTTT.

The CDR3 region is CASSPSNSPLHF. In DNA, the CDR3 is TGTGCCAGCTCACCGAGTAATTCACCCCTCCACTTT. The chain couples TRBV18 to TRBJ1-6, with D uncertain. CDR1 and CDR2 (germline): KGHSH, LQKENI. There are 12 residues in the CDR3. V was trimmed by 3 bases and J by 6 bases, leaving 3 bases between them. The full variable domain, its missing parts supplied by reference TRBV18 and TRBJ1-6, is NAGVMQNPRHLVRRRGQEARLRCSPMKGHSHVYWYRQLPEEGLKFMVYLQKENIIDESGMPKERFSAEFPKEGPSILRIQQVVRGDSAAYFCASSPSNSPLHFGNGTRLTVT.

Written as DNA, the CDR3 is TGTGCCAGCAGCCTTGGACTAGGGTTGGGGGAGCAGTTCTTC. It is translated as CASSLGLGLGEQFF. The gene calls are TRBV3-1 (or the pseudogene TRBV3-2) and TRBJ2-1; 7 positions match TRBD2. Trimming took 4 bases from V and 10 from J; bases not matched to a gene: 10. Germline CDR1 is LGHDT and CDR2 is YNNKEL (reference sequence). The CDR3 sequence is 14 residues long.

The chain employs TRBV7-8 and TRBJ1-5; D is possibly TRBD1 (6 bases). Germline V CDR1 and CDR2: SGHVS, FQNEAQ. The CDR3 has 15 residues. V lost 3 bases to trimming and J lost 6 bases, with 15 bases between them. CDR3: CASSLRQGIGQPQHF. The CDR3, as DNA: TGTGCCAGCAGCTTGAGGCAGGGGATCGGTCAGCCCCAGCATTTT.

The CDR3 coding sequence is TGTGCCAGCAGCTCCCGTGGACTAGCAACGAGCACCGGGGAGCTGTTTTTT. Amino acid sequence: CASSSRGLATSTGELFF. This rearrangement joins TRBV3-1 (or the pseudogene TRBV3-2) to TRBJ2-2; 8 bases match TRBD2. The length of the CDR3 is 17 residues. Germline-derived CDR1 and CDR2 are LGHDT and YNNKEL (reference sequence). Germline trimming cut 5 bases from V and 4 bases from J; bases unmatched to any gene: 12.

In the case of this clone: At the DNA level, this CDR3 is encoded by other sequences in the same sample as well. The gene calls are TRBV24-1 and TRBJ2-1; weak D call: TRBD2 (5 bases). V gave up 5 bases and J gave up 4 bases, with 5 bases separating them. Germline assignment: CDR1 KGHDR and CDR2 SFDVKD. This CDR3 spans 12 amino acids. The CDR3 loop reads CATSAGYNEQFF. The CDR3 nucleotides are TGTGCCACCAGTGCGGGGTACAATGAGCAGTTCTTC.

The chain recombines TRBV4-1 with TRBJ1-2; no reliable D call. The ends were cut back, 0 bases at V and 4 bases at J, with 15 bases in the middle. The CDR3 runs to 16 residues. The germline V gene has CDR1 MGHRA and CDR2 YSYEKL. The CDR3 nucleotides read TGCGCCAGCAGCCAAGATGCTCCGAGTGGGAGCTATGGCTACACCTTC. This gives the protein CASSQDAPSGSYGYTF.

The rearrangement links TRBV2 to TRBJ2-1, with D perhaps TRBD2 (5 bases). The CDR3 has 14 residues. The V end was cut by 9 bases, the J end by 6 bases, with 18 bases between. Germline values: CDR1 SNHLY, CDR2 FYNNEI. CDR3 amino acids: CASKLVLTLNEQFF. The CDR3 DNA reads TGTGCCAGTAAACTAGTTTTGACCCTCAATGAGCAGTTCTTC.